Only one count was recorded for the clone carrying this T cell receptor beta chain. The antigen remains undetermined. Each gene name is a mouse one. Distinct nucleotide sequences in the sample also encode this CDR3. This specimen belongs to a study of tissue T cells after allogeneic stem cell transplantation. TCRdb's copy holds only in-frame clones and misses some; the assay was immunoSEQ multiplex PCR. The sample records about 48,000 clones, roughly 73% being singletons. Points from the study as a whole: Only a limited share of tissue TCRs appeared in blood or spleen.

This TCR was recovered from a pool of C57BL/6 mice in good health. Sequencing was carried out using sorted cells pooled from one or two spleens.

CDR3 loop: CAWSQGSQNTLYF. CDR3 bases read: TGTGCCTGGAGTCAGGGAAGTCAAAACACCTTGTAC. This chain uses TRBV31 with TRBJ2-4; D is undetermined. Read sequence stops 1 residue before the CDR3 end, and the germline J gene provides the missing end. From germline, CDR1 is GKSSPN and CDR2 SITVG. This CDR3 contains 13 residues. Between the trimmed V and J ends, which lost 1 base and 0 bases, there was a span of 5 bases.